One sample yielded the 14 T cell receptor beta chains listed below, sequenced in a study of blood T cell repertoires in COVID-19. Method: immunoSEQ multiplex PCR; TCRdb's copy keeps in-frame clones and lacks some. The table lists 300,000 to 450,000 clones, roughly 90% of them singletons, with approximately 3% in the top ten. Sequencing was done on a sample of peripheral blood. The receptors originated from a woman aged 25 to 39 with COVID-19, enrolled during active disease.

The V and J genes are TRBV19 and TRBJ2-2, with 7 bases fitting TRBD1. The V and J ends lost 4 bases and 0 bases, in that order; junction bases with no gene match: 2. This CDR3 region has 15 residues. CDR1 and CDR2 (germline): LNHDA, SQIVND (reference sequence). The CDR3 DNA sequence: TGTGCCAGTAGTACAGGGACAGCGAACACCGGGGAGCTGTTTTTT. It encodes CASSTGTANTGELFF.

The genes are TRBV6-1 and TRBJ1-2, with 7 bases identical to TRBD1. The CDR3 loop spans 16 amino acids. Germline loops: CDR1 MNHNS, CDR2 SASEGT. The V gene end was trimmed by 0 bases and the J gene end by 4 bases; junction bases not matched to a gene: 8. The CDR3 DNA sequence: TGTGCCAGCAGTGAAGCCGTAGGACAGGCAATCTATGGCTACACCTTC. Translated: CASSEAVGQAIYGYTF.

This chain uses TRBV29-1 with TRBJ2-3, with 9 bases fitting TRBD2. The CDR3 length is 14 residues. Germline V gives CDR1 SQVTM, CDR2 ANQGSEA. V dropped 7 bases and J dropped 3; count of bases not matched to a gene: 8. CDR3 DNA sequence: TGCAGCGCCCGCGGGAGGGTGGGAACAGATACGCAGTATTTT. Translation: CSARGRVGTDTQYF.

This chain uses TRBV7-2 with TRBJ2-3; 10 bases fit TRBD2. CDR1 and CDR2 from the germline V gene are SGHTA and FQGNSA. J gave up 3 bases and V 7 bases, and 4 bases lay outside the gene matches. The CDR3 totals 14 residues. CDR3 sequence: CASIERGGTDTQYF. The CDR3 region has the DNA TGTGCCAGCATCGAGCGGGGGGGGACAGATACGCAGTATTTT.

DNA of the CDR3: TGTGCCATCGTGGACATTGGGCAAGGAAACACCATATATTTT. Protein sequence: CAIVDIGQGNTIYF. The chain recombines TRBV21-1 with TRBJ1-3; TRBD1, the table's D call, lacks a check against the DNA. TRBV21-1 is classified as a pseudogene. The CDR3 is made up of 14 amino acids.

CDR3 sequence reads: CASSYVRRSDGYTF. The CDR3, as DNA: TGTGCCAGCAGTTACGTACGGAGAAGTGATGGCTACACCTTC. This chain joins TRBV6-2 or TRBV6-3 and TRBJ1-2; D gene uncertain. Germline CDR1 is MNHEY and CDR2 is SVGEGT. The CDR3 is 14 amino acids. V was trimmed by 2 bases and J by 6 bases, leaving 13 bases between them.

The chain employs TRBV7-2 and TRBJ1-2, with D possibly matching TRBD1 (5 bases). The germline V gene encodes CDR1 SGHTA and CDR2 FQGNSA. This CDR3 comprises 13 residues. With 3 bases removed from V and 1 base from J, the gap between germline ends came to 6 bases. The CDR3 DNA reads TGTGCCAGCAGCTTCAGGGTTAACTATGGCTACACCTTC. It specifies CASSFRVNYGYTF.

The chain is built from TRBV5-4 and TRBJ2-6, with a tentative D call TRBD2 (5 bases). This CDR3 has 16 residues. Germline lookup yields CDR1 SGHNT and CDR2 YYREEE (reference sequence). V was clipped by 2 bases and J by 0 bases, with 9 bases between them. The CDR3 reads CASSFHRDSGANVLTF. The CDR3, as DNA: TGTGCCAGCAGCTTTCACCGGGACTCTGGGGCCAACGTCCTGACTTTC.

The rearrangement joins TRBV5-1 to TRBJ2-1, with 7 bases that match TRBD2. V lost 0 bases, J lost 9 bases, and 9 bases stayed unmatched. The germline V gene encodes CDR1 SGHRS and CDR2 YFSETQ. This CDR3 spans 15 amino acids. Written as DNA, the CDR3 is TGCGCCAGCAGCTTGGGCAGCGGGATGGCCGGTGAGCAGTTCTTC. Protein sequence: CASSLGSGMAGEQFF.

This chain links TRBV9 with TRBJ1-2; D is ambiguous. CDR1 SGDLS and CDR2 YYNGEE come from the germline V gene. V lost 3 bases and J lost 2, with 17 bases in between. The CDR3 contains 16 residues. CDR3 protein: CASSANSFIPNYGYTF. CDR3 DNA: TGTGCCAGCAGCGCTAACTCCTTCATCCCAAACTATGGCTACACCTTC.

This CDR3 is CASSKDRVRNSPLHF. The CDR3 DNA reads TGTGCCAGCAGCAAGGACAGGGTGCGAAATTCACCCCTCCACTTT. This chain connects TRBV11-2 to TRBJ1-6, with 8 bases fitting TRBD1. The CDR3 consists of 15 residues. The V segment lost 5 bases and the J segment 7 bases; nucleotides outside the gene matches: 7. CDR1 is SGHAT, CDR2 FQNNGV, per germline.

This clone appeared once. The V and J genes are TRBV11-2 and TRBJ2-2; 8 bases align to TRBD1. Trimming cost V 1 base and J 3 bases; bases outside gene matches: 10. CDR3 length: 18 residues. CDR1 and CDR2 (germline): SGHAT, FQNNGV. The CDR3: CASSLVYGQGFYTGELFF. The CDR3 DNA reads TGTGCCAGCAGCTTAGTATACGGACAGGGATTTTACACCGGGGAGCTGTTTTTT.

CDR3 DNA: TGTGCCATCAGTGAGTCGCGGACAGCCGACGAGCAGTACGTC. It codes for CAISESRTADEQYV. V usage is TRBV10-3 and J usage is TRBJ2-7; D possibly corresponds to TRBD1 (6 bases). CDR3 length equals 14 residues. Germline V CDR1 and CDR2: ENHRY, SYGVKD. Trimming cost V 0 bases and J 5 bases, with 11 bases left between them.

This chain joins TRBV19 and TRBJ2-2; D not certain. The V end was cut by 10 bases, the J end by 6 bases, with 21 bases between. The CDR3 has 15 amino acids. Germline CDR1 LNHDA, CDR2 SQIVND (reference sequence). Here the CDR3 reads CATQLVYSLAGELFF. The CDR3 DNA reads TGTGCCACCCAGCTAGTGTATAGTCTAGCCGGGGAGCTGTTTTTT.